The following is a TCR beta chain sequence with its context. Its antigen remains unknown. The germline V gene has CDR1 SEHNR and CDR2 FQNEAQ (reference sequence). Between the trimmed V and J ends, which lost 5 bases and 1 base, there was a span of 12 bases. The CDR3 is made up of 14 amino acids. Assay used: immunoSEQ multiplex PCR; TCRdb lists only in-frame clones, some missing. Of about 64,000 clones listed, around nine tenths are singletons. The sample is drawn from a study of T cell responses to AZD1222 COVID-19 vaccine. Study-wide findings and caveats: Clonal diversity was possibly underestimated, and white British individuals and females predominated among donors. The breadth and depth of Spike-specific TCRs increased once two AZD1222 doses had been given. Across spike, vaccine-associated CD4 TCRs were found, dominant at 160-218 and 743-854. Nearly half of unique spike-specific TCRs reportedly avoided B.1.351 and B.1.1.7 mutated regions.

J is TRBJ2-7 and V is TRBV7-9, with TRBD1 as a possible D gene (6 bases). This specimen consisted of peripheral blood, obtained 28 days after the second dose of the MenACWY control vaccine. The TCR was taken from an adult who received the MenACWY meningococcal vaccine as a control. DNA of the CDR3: TGTGCCAGCAGCCCAAGACAGGATTCCTACGAGCAGTACTTC. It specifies CASSPRQDSYEQYF. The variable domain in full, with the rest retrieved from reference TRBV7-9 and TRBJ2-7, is DTGVSQNPRHKITKRGQNVTFRCDPISEHNRLYWYRQTLGQGPEFLTYFQNEAQLEKSRLLSDRFSAERPKGSFSTLEIQRTEQGDSAMYLCASSPRQDSYEQYFGPGTRLTVT.